The source of this T cell receptor beta chain is a study of cytomegalovirus exposure and HLA in healthy donors. Remarks on this clone: The junction departs from germline at one end; a sequencing error may be responsible.

Germline V gene sequence: CDR1 SGHTA, CDR2 FQGNSA. This CDR3 comprises 14 residues. PCR primers comprised 60 Vbeta and 13 Jbeta primers. Clones were read by immunoSEQ multiplex PCR, and TCRdb kept only the in-frame ones, dropping some. The sample carries roughly 51,000 clones, over 75% recorded once. The specimen was PBMCs. The V and J genes are TRBV7-2 and TRBJ2-4; weak D call: TRBD1 (6 bases). The source is a boy between 10 and 17 years old in good health and CMV-seropositive. The CDR3 DNA follows: TGTGCCGGCAGGTCAGCCAAACAGGGAAACATTCAGTACTTC. Translating gives CAGRSAKQGNIQYF.